These 32 T cell receptor beta chains came from one sample sequenced in a study of human T cells and chemical hapten exposure. TCRdb processed the RACE reads anew with MiXCR; each CDR3 protein has one entry. The sample holds roughly 110,000 distinct CDR3 sequences, about 12% seen once. This sample's time point: pre-sensitization, week 0. This sample's treatment: therapeutic diphenylcyclopropenone sensitization with weekly scalp DPC. The specimen was whole blood, collected in connection with sensitization to the hapten diphenylcyclopropenone (DPC). Source of these receptors: a woman between 50 and 59 years old with alopecia areata. Some clones in this sample may be carry-over from other donors' samples.

The J gene is TRBJ1-1, the V gene TRBV7-2, with a possible D match to TRBD1 (6 bases). CDR3 length equals 13 residues. Per the germline V gene, CDR1 is SGHTA and CDR2 is FQGNSA. V was clipped by 5 bases and J by 5 bases, with 12 bases between them. CDR3 loop: CASSKTGQTEAFF. CDR3 nucleotide sequence: TGTGCCAGCAGCAAAACAGGGCAGACTGAAGCTTTCTTT.

This clonotype was counted only a few times. At one end the junction does not follow the germline gene, possibly because of a read error. The rearrangement links TRBV4-3 to TRBJ2-3; D possibly corresponds to TRBD2 (5 bases). From germline, CDR1 is LGHNA and CDR2 YSLEER. The CDR3 is 13 residues long. CDR3 residues: CASSPQPGGQKGF. CDR3 DNA sequence: TGCGCCAGCAGCCCTCAACCGGGCGGGCAGAAGGGTTTT.

This clonotype was observed a few times. The chain joins TRBV7-2 to TRBJ1-1; D not resolved. Per germline, CDR1 SGHTA and CDR2 FQGNSA. The V gene lost 5 bases and the J gene lost 4 bases, with 11 bases spanning the gap. CDR3 length: 13 residues. CDR3 region: CASSLAGITEAFF. The CDR3 DNA sequence: TGTGCCAGCAGCCTGGCCGGGATCACTGAAGCTTTCTTT.

This clonotype was found a few times. This chain joins TRBV28 and TRBJ1-5; D is ambiguous. Germline V gives CDR1 MDHEN, CDR2 SYDVKM. The ends were cut back, 6 bases at V and 4 bases at J, with 13 bases in the middle. The length of the CDR3 is 14 residues. CDR3: CASRRAGGNQPQHF. The CDR3 DNA reads TGTGCCAGCAGGCGAGCAGGCGGGAATCAGCCCCAGCATTTT.

V usage is TRBV6-6 and J usage is TRBJ2-3; 8 nucleotides align to TRBD2. The CDR3 sequence is 14 residues long. Germline assignment: CDR1 MNHNY and CDR2 SVGAGI (reference sequence). J gave up 1 base and V 8 bases, and 5 bases lay outside the gene matches. This CDR3 reads CASRLGGGTDTQYF. The CDR3 region has the DNA TGTGCCAGCCGACTCGGGGGGGGCACAGATACGCAGTATTTT.

The table lists this clonotype with a few counts. This chain uses TRBV29-1 with TRBJ2-3; 7 bases are shared with TRBD1. The CDR3 sequence is 13 residues long. V was pared by 5 bases and J by 3 bases, with 5 bases of the junction left unmatched. Germline values: CDR1 SQVTM, CDR2 ANQGSEA. The CDR3 DNA is TGCAGCGTTAAAGGGACAGTTACAGATACGCAGTATTTT. Protein sequence: CSVKGTVTDTQYF.

At least ten counts were recorded for this clonotype. The rearrangement links TRBV7-2 to TRBJ2-3, with D tentatively TRBD2 (7 bases). Trimming cost V 4 bases and J 1 base, with 12 bases left between them. The CDR3 is 15 amino acids. Germline V gene sequence: CDR1 SGHTA, CDR2 FQGNSA. The CDR3 DNA reads as TGTGCCAGCAGCTCCGCGGGGGCCCGCACAGATACGCAGTATTTT. This encodes CASSSAGARTDTQYF.

This clonotype was picked up a small number of times. The chain carries TRBV6-2 or TRBV6-3 and TRBJ1-2; D remains ambiguous. Trimming left V 2 bases short and J 8 bases short, with 9 bases between. Per germline, CDR1 MNHEY and CDR2 SVGEGT. CDR3 length: 12 amino acids. DNA for the CDR3: TGTGCCAGCAGTTACGGGCAGGCGGGCTACACCTTC. Translating it yields CASSYGQAGYTF.

Only a few counts were recorded for this clonotype. The V call is TRBV5-1, the J call TRBJ2-7; tentative D call: TRBD1 (6 bases). Germline V gene sequence: CDR1 SGHRS, CDR2 YFSETQ. The CDR3 contains 15 residues. V was shortened by 3 bases and J by 3 bases, with 16 bases between the two germline ends. CDR3 DNA: TGCGCCAGCAGCTCTGGACAGTCAAGTATCTACGAGCAGTACTTC. Encoded protein: CASSSGQSSIYEQYF.

This clonotype was counted at least ten times. The chain joins TRBV20-1 to TRBJ1-5, with TRBD1 as a possible D gene (5 bases). The CDR3 contains 11 residues. Per the germline V gene, CDR1 is DFQATT and CDR2 is SNEGSKA (reference sequence). V was trimmed by 6 bases and J by 10 bases, leaving 13 bases between them. The chain's CDR3 is CSAYTQGPQHF. Written as DNA, the CDR3 is TGCAGTGCGTACACCCAGGGCCCCCAGCATTTT.

This clonotype was counted ten times or more. The V gene is TRBV5-1, the J gene TRBJ2-2, with 7 positions matching TRBD2. The CDR3 totals 15 residues. Per germline, CDR1 SGHRS and CDR2 YFSETQ. With V trimmed by 2 bases and J by 5 bases, 6 bases remained unmatched. The CDR3 nucleotides are TGCGCCAGCAGCTTCGCCGCGGGGGAGACCGGGGAGCTGTTTTTT. Translation: CASSFAAGETGELFF.

The chain employs TRBV7-2 and TRBJ2-7, with D possibly TRBD2 on 6 matching bases. This CDR3 comprises 14 residues. V was cut by 4 bases and J by 0 bases, with 10 bases left in between. Germline-derived CDR1 and CDR2 are SGHTA and FQGNSA. CDR3 in DNA: TGTGCCAGCAGCTCGGACTACCGCTCCTACGAGCAGTACTTC. Translating gives CASSSDYRSYEQYF. The full variable domain, completed using reference TRBV7-2 and TRBJ2-7, is GAGVSQSPSNKVTEKGKDVELRCDPISGHTALYWYRQSLGQGLEFLIYFQGNSAPDKSGLPSDRFSAERTGGSVSTLTIQRTQQEDSAVYLCASSSDYRSYEQYFGPGTRLTVT.

This chain joins TRBV4-2 and TRBJ1-5; D remains unclear. CDR3 length: 13 amino acids. Trimming cost V 0 bases and J 1 base, with 1 base left between them. Germline lookup yields CDR1 LGHNA and CDR2 YNFKEQ. The CDR3 loop is CASSQESNQPQHF. In DNA form, the CDR3 reads TGTGCCAGCAGCCAAGAAAGCAATCAGCCCCAGCATTTT.

This clonotype came up many times. The chain is built from TRBV6-6 and TRBJ2-3; possible D gene TRBD2, 5 bases. Looked up from germline, CDR1 is MNHNY and CDR2 is SVGAGI (reference sequence). Trimming left V 2 bases short and J 3 bases short, with 12 bases between. The CDR3 contains 15 residues. The CDR3 reads CASSYTLGGTDTQYF. CDR3 DNA sequence: TGTGCCAGCAGTTACACCCTCGGAGGAACAGATACGCAGTATTTT.

This clonotype was found a few times. V is TRBV3-1 and J is TRBJ2-3, with 13 nucleotides matching TRBD2. In germline, CDR1 is LGHDT, CDR2 YNNKEL (reference sequence). With V trimmed by 5 bases and J by 5 bases, 7 bases remained unmatched. The CDR3 covers 16 residues. The CDR3 sequence is CASSGRTSGGRDTQYF. Here the CDR3 DNA reads TGTGCCAGCAGCGGGCGGACTAGCGGGGGAAGAGATACGCAGTATTTT.

This clonotype counts as medium-sized. The chain is built from TRBV7-9 and TRBJ1-5; D is ambiguous. This CDR3 region has 15 residues. V lost 5 bases to trimming and J lost 0 bases, with 11 bases between them. Germline V CDR1 and CDR2: SEHNR, FQNEAQ (reference sequence). CDR3 DNA: TGTGCCAGCAGCCCCGAGGGTGATAGCAATCAGCCCCAGCATTTT. Protein sequence: CASSPEGDSNQPQHF.

This clonotype was counted many times. This chain uses TRBV6-5 with TRBJ1-4, with 7 bases lining up with TRBD1. Germline CDR1 MNHEY, CDR2 SVGAGI. The CDR3 loop spans 14 amino acids. V shed 6 bases and J 10 bases; nucleotides not matched to a gene: 11. CDR3: CASSPDRVRGKLFF. The CDR3 DNA reads as TGTGCCAGCAGCCCCGACAGGGTACGAGGAAAACTGTTTTTT.

This clonotype was recorded many times. The V and J genes are TRBV7-6 and TRBJ1-1, with D possibly being TRBD1 (5 bases). CDR1 SGHVS and CDR2 FNYEAQ come from the germline V gene. V shed 1 base and J shed 0 bases, with 12 bases lying between them. This CDR3 has 16 residues. The DNA of the CDR3 is TGTGCCAGCAGCTTAGGCCCGAGGGGTTTGAACACTGAAGCTTTCTTT. The encoded protein is CASSLGPRGLNTEAFF.

This clonotype has ten or more counts. The chain combines TRBV6-6 with TRBJ1-5; the D is unclear. This CDR3 comprises 15 residues. V lost 5 bases to trimming and J lost 4 bases, with 15 bases between them. Germline-derived CDR1 and CDR2 are MNHNY and SVGAGI (reference sequence). The CDR3 bases are TGTGCCAGCAGTACCTGGGGAGGTGGGAATCAGCCCCAGCATTTT. Residues: CASSTWGGGNQPQHF.

V and J are TRBV27 and TRBJ2-5; 7 bases agree with TRBD1. This CDR3 has 13 residues. Germline V gene lookup returns CDR1 MNHEY and CDR2 SMNVEV (reference sequence). V lost 4 bases, J lost 2 bases, and 1 base stayed unmatched. CDR3 residues: CASSWDSQETQYF. CDR3 nucleotides: TGTGCCAGCAGTTGGGACAGTCAAGAGACCCAGTACTTC.

This clonotype was seen at least ten times. The chain recombines TRBV4-1 with TRBJ1-5, with a weak D call TRBD1 (5 bases). Trimming cost V 3 bases and J 4 bases, with 16 bases left between them. Per the germline V gene, CDR1 is MGHRA and CDR2 is YSYEKL. There are 16 residues in the CDR3. CDR3: CASSHGGPGSNQPQHF. CDR3 coding DNA: TGCGCCAGCAGCCACGGAGGGCCAGGGTCGAATCAGCCCCAGCATTTT.

This chain links TRBV6-1 with TRBJ2-7; 9 bases agree with TRBD2. The CDR3 sequence is 12 residues long. Per germline, CDR1 MNHNS and CDR2 SASEGT. Germline trimming cut 10 bases from V and 2 bases from J; bases unmatched to any gene: 3. For the CDR3, the DNA is TGTGCCACCATAGCGGGAGCCTACGAGCAGTACTTC. This gives the protein CATIAGAYEQYF.

CDR3 nucleotide sequence: TGTGCCAGCAGCTTGGGACCCCTCTCTGGAAACACCATATATTTT. Translating gives CASSLGPLSGNTIYF. The chain carries TRBV7-2 and TRBJ1-3; the D gene is possibly TRBD1 (5 bases). V dropped 3 bases and J dropped 0 bases, with 9 bases sitting between them. The CDR3 runs 15 residues. Germline V gene sequence: CDR1 SGHTA, CDR2 FQGNSA.

The gene calls are TRBV19 and TRBJ2-5; tentatively, D is TRBD1 or TRBD2 (5 bases each). Germline-derived CDR1 and CDR2 are LNHDA and SQIVND (reference sequence). This CDR3 is built from 16 residues. V dropped 1 base and J dropped 0 bases, with 12 bases sitting between them. The CDR3 DNA reads as TGTGCCAGTAGTATAGGGACCCAGGGACACCAAGAGACCCAGTACTTC. Its translation: CASSIGTQGHQETQYF.

This clonotype was seen a few times. This chain uses TRBV7-9 with TRBJ1-4; 9 bases are shared with TRBD1. V shed 4 bases, J shed 7 bases, and the junction held 4 bases outside the gene matches. CDR1 and CDR2 (germline): SEHNR, FQNEAQ (reference sequence). This CDR3 comprises 14 residues. The CDR3 DNA reads TGTGCCAGCAGCTCCGGGACAGGGACTGAAAAACTGTTTTTT. Its translation: CASSSGTGTEKLFF.

There are a few counts of this clonotype. The rearrangement links TRBV20-1 to TRBJ1-5; D uncertain. Trimming cost V 4 bases and J 5 bases, with 15 bases left between them. CDR1 is DFQATT and CDR2 is SNEGSKA in the germline V gene (reference sequence). This CDR3 has 14 residues. DNA for the CDR3: TGCAGTGCTATGTCCCGGGATACTTATCAGCCCCAGCATTTT. Translating it yields CSAMSRDTYQPQHF.

The CDR3 bases are TGCAGTGCTAGACGCGGAGACACCTACAATGAGCAGTTCTTC. Translated: CSARRGDTYNEQFF. This chain joins TRBV20-1 and TRBJ2-1; D uncertain. The V end lost 2 bases, the J end lost 2 bases, and 10 bases lay between the germline ends. Germline CDR1 DFQATT, CDR2 SNEGSKA (reference sequence). The CDR3 spans 14 residues.

The table lists this clonotype with a few counts. This sequence joins TRBV5-1 and TRBJ1-5; weak D call: TRBD1 (5 bases). Trimming cost V 8 bases and J 3 bases, with 12 bases left between them. Germline-derived CDR1 and CDR2 are SGHRS and YFSETQ. The CDR3 totals 13 residues. This chain's CDR3 is CARIQGFNQPQHF. In nucleotides, the CDR3 is TGCGCCAGGATCCAGGGCTTCAATCAGCCCCAGCATTTT.

This clonotype was seen more than once but under ten times. The genes are TRBV6-2 or TRBV6-3 and TRBJ1-2; no clear D gene. The germline V gene has CDR1 MNHEY and CDR2 SVGEGT. The V end was cut by 5 bases, the J end by 8 bases, with 18 bases between. The CDR3 sequence is 14 residues long. The CDR3 here is CASSPRTATRGYTF. CDR3 in DNA: TGTGCCAGCAGTCCTAGGACTGCAACCCGCGGCTACACCTTC.

The V gene is TRBV2, the J gene TRBJ2-1; TRBD2 matches at 14 bases. Germline V gene data show CDR1 as SNHLY and CDR2 as FYNNEI. The junction had 9 bases not matched to a gene; V was cut back by 4 bases and J by 16 bases. CDR3 size: 14 residues. CDR3 amino acids: CASSVGTSGSGGFF. CDR3 DNA sequence: TGTGCCAGCAGTGTAGGGACTAGCGGGAGTGGAGGATTCTTC.

V usage is TRBV29-1 and J usage is TRBJ2-5, with 11 bases matching TRBD2. V lost 4 bases to trimming and J lost 4 bases; unmatched junction nucleotides: 11. The CDR3 has 16 residues. The V gene's germline CDR1 is SQVTM and CDR2 ANQGSEA. CDR3 sequence reads: CSVVVAGGLDIETQYF. CDR3 nucleotide sequence: TGCAGCGTTGTCGTAGCGGGGGGGTTGGATATAGAGACCCAGTACTTC. Full variable domain (missing parts from reference TRBV29-1 and TRBJ2-5): SAVISQKPSRDICQRGTSLTIQCQVDSQVTMMFWYRQQPGQSLTLIATANQGSEATYESGFVIDKFPISRPNLTFSTLTVSNMSPEDSSIYLCSVVVAGGLDIETQYFGPGTRLLVL.

This chain connects TRBV12-3 or TRBV12-4 to TRBJ1-4; D perhaps matches TRBD1 (5 bases). Trimming removed 3 bases from V and 4 bases from J, with 15 bases in between. This CDR3 region has 16 residues. CDR3 residues: CASSLGTRINNEKLFF. The CDR3 DNA reads as TGTGCCAGCAGTTTGGGGACCCGGATCAATAATGAAAAACTGTTTTTT.